The clone carrying this T cell receptor beta chain was seen a handful of times. The CDR3 sequence is 13 residues long. The trim removed 4 bases at V and 12 bases at J, leaving 12 bases unmatched. CDR1 and CDR2 from the germline V gene are MNHNS and SASEGT. Construction of the TCR beta libraries employed iRepertoire HTBI primers in conjunction with Arm-PCR of CDR3 regions. One entry per CDR3 protein results from TCRdb running MiXCR on the multiplex PCR reads. Of roughly 560,000 distinct CDR3 sequences in the sample, 12% were seen once. This entry is derived from a study of regulatory T cells in long-lasting Graves disease. The time point denotes: newly diagnosed GD, antithyroid drugs for less than 3 months. RNA isolated from PBMCs was used to make the TCR library. This sample was also put to use in a study of T cells in Graves' hyperthyroidism and ophthalmopathy.

V gene TRBV6-1 combines with J gene TRBJ2-7; 7 bases map to TRBD1. This sample comprised peripheral blood mononuclear cells (PBMCs), obtained at new diagnosis, from a patient treated with antithyroid drugs. The clonotype was recovered from a woman in her twenties or thirties with Graves disease. The CDR3 protein is CASSGDSRVTLYF. CDR3 DNA: TGTGCCAGCAGTGGGGACAGTCGGGTCACATTGTACTTC.